What follows describes a single T cell receptor beta chain. The sample originates from a study of T-cell reconstitution after alpha-beta-depleted transplantation in children. V lost 4 bases to trimming and J lost 6 bases, with 6 bases between them. The CDR3 covers 11 residues. Germline lookup yields CDR1 SEHNR and CDR2 FQNEAQ (reference sequence). Researchers prepared the TCRbeta library using unique molecular identifiers, the study reports. TCRdb reprocessed the PCR reads with MiXCR, giving one entry per CDR3 protein. This table holds roughly 500,000 distinct CDR3 sequences, 30% to 35% found once. This specimen consisted of PBMCs from the stem cell graft donor, obtained from the stem cell graft. This clonotype originated in a human donor who donated a stem cell graft to a child with aplastic anemia. V gene TRBV7-9 combines with J gene TRBJ1-1, with D unclear. Here the CDR3 DNA reads TGTGCCAGCAGCTATCCACCTGAAGCTTTCTTT. Its translation: CASSYPPEAFF.